This paragraph reports one TCR beta chain. The antigen remains undetermined. Per germline, CDR1 MNHEY and CDR2 SMNVEV (reference sequence). This CDR3 contains 17 residues. The germline V and J ends were trimmed by 4 bases and 3 bases, with 18 bases remaining between them. The data are from a study of cytomegalovirus exposure and HLA in healthy donors. Overall study findings and caveats: Cytomegalovirus status was reportedly diagnosed by the classifier with high specificity and sensitivity. Many donors shared some public TCRs, even though most TCR sequences were rare. It was around 160 TCR beta chains that were listed as cytomegalovirus-associated.

The donors were part of the validation cohort, which consisted of about 120 subjects and was separate from the first cohort of about 670 subjects. Here immunoSEQ multiplex PCR was the method, and the copy in TCRdb shows in-frame clones only, minus some. This repertoire shows some 320,000 clones, roughly 90% found once; its top ten account for about 1.2%. The sequenced sample consisted of PBMCs. This sequence was found in a woman aged 25 to 45 in good health and CMV-seropositive. The chain carries TRBV27 and TRBJ2-2; a weak D match, TRBD2 (5 bases). CDR3 amino acids: CASSSRLSSPHTGELFF. The CDR3 nucleotides are TGTGCCAGCAGTTCGCGACTATCCTCACCCCACACCGGGGAGCTGTTTTTT.